The 24 T cell receptor beta chains reported below all come from one sample, sequenced in a study of human T cells and chemical hapten exposure. The sample's time point: patch test 2, 6 weeks after DPC sensitization. Regarding treatment: therapeutic diphenylcyclopropenone sensitization with weekly scalp DPC. TCRdb fed the RACE reads into MiXCR, producing one record per CDR3 protein. The sample comprises tens of thousands of distinct CDR3 sequences, approximately 11% of which are singletons, and around 2.2% rests with the top ten. The sequences come from whole blood, collected in connection with sensitization to the hapten diphenylcyclopropenone (DPC). These receptors all come from a man aged 35-49 years with alopecia areata. Some clones in this sample may be carry-over from other donors' samples.

This chain uses TRBV29-1 with TRBJ2-2, with D perhaps matching TRBD1 (5 bases). CDR1 is SQVTM, CDR2 ANQGSEA, per germline. The V end was cut by 4 bases, the J end by 6 bases, with 15 bases between. The CDR3 length is 14 residues. The CDR3 DNA reads as TGCAGCGTTGGAACAGGAACTCGCGCCGGGGAGCTGTTTTTT. The encoded protein is CSVGTGTRAGELFF.

This chain connects TRBV9 to TRBJ2-3; a possible D gene is TRBD2 (6 bases). The germline V and J ends were trimmed by 4 bases and 9 bases, with 15 bases remaining between them. Germline values: CDR1 SGDLS, CDR2 YYNGEE. The CDR3 spans 13 residues. DNA of the CDR3: TGTGCCAGCAGCCTCCCCTGGGCGGGAACGCAGTATTTT. It specifies CASSLPWAGTQYF.

The gene calls are TRBV12-3 or TRBV12-4 and TRBJ2-2; D may correspond to TRBD1 or TRBD2 (6 bases each). The germline V and J ends were trimmed by 3 bases and 5 bases, with 13 bases remaining between them. The CDR3 has 15 amino acids. The CDR3 region has the DNA TGTGCCAGCAGTTTTCCCGAGGGGGGAACCGGGGAGCTGTTTTTT. It yields the protein CASSFPEGGTGELFF.

This chain connects TRBV9 to TRBJ2-3; D unresolved. CDR1 is SGDLS, CDR2 YYNGEE, per germline. The V and J ends lost 5 bases and 4 bases respectively, with 11 bases between them. The CDR3 contains 13 residues. CDR3 coding DNA: TGTGCCAGCAGTAGAAACCAACCAGATACGCAGTATTTT. This codes for CASSRNQPDTQYF.

This clonotype was counted at least ten times. For the CDR3, the DNA is TGTGCCACCAGTGACAAGCCCGGGGCCGGTCAGCCCCAGCATTTT. Translating it yields CATSDKPGAGQPQHF. V is TRBV24-1 and J is TRBJ1-5; a possible D gene is TRBD1 (5 bases). Between the trimmed V and J ends, which lost 4 bases and 6 bases, there was a span of 15 bases. The CDR3 runs 15 residues. Germline CDR1 reads KGHDR; CDR2 reads SFDVKD.

This clonotype was picked up a small number of times. The J gene is TRBJ2-1, the V gene TRBV4-2; D possibly corresponds to TRBD2 (6 bases). The CDR3 length is 13 residues. V was shortened by 0 bases and J by 9 bases, with 9 bases between the two germline ends. Germline loops: CDR1 LGHNA, CDR2 YNFKEQ. The CDR3 spells CASSQEVAVEQFF. In nucleotides, the CDR3 is TGTGCCAGCAGCCAAGAAGTAGCGGTTGAGCAGTTCTTC.

This rearrangement joins TRBV9 to TRBJ2-3, with D hard to call. Germline CDR1 reads SGDLS; CDR2 reads YYNGEE. Between the trimmed V and J ends, which lost 1 base and 0 bases, there was a span of 6 bases. The CDR3 runs to 14 residues. CDR3 loop: CASSVSPSTDTQYF. Written as DNA, the CDR3 is TGTGCCAGCAGCGTATCCCCTAGCACAGATACGCAGTATTTT.

This clonotype has just a few counts. CDR3 sequence: CASSQDSGPTDTQYF. The CDR3 DNA sequence: TGCGCCAGCAGCCAAGATTCGGGCCCCACAGATACGCAGTATTTT. The rearrangement joins TRBV4-3 to TRBJ2-3; no firm D call. Germline assignment: CDR1 LGHNA and CDR2 YSLEER. The length of the CDR3 is 15 residues. The V end was cut by 0 bases, the J end by 2 bases, with 9 bases between.

The V gene is TRBV6-1, the J gene TRBJ2-2, with TRBD1 matching 9 bases. Germline V CDR1 and CDR2: MNHNS, SASEGT. The CDR3 extends over 15 amino acids. The J segment lost 3 bases and the V segment lost 6 bases, leaving 5 bases of the junction unmatched. The CDR3 region is CASRLQGADTGELFF. The CDR3 DNA reads TGTGCCAGCAGGCTACAGGGGGCGGACACCGGGGAGCTGTTTTTT.

This chain uses TRBV4-1 with TRBJ2-1; 9 nucleotides align to TRBD2. This CDR3 region has 14 residues. Germline V gene sequence: CDR1 MGHRA, CDR2 YSYEKL. V was pared by 6 bases and J by 7 bases, with 7 bases of the junction left unmatched. The CDR3 DNA is TGCGCCAGCAGTCTTAGCGGGAGCGGGAATGAGCAGTTCTTC. As protein: CASSLSGSGNEQFF.

The rearrangement uses TRBV28 and TRBJ2-7; 7 bases agree with TRBD2. J was trimmed by 12 bases and V by 6 bases; bases with no gene match: 8. CDR3 size: 11 residues. Per the germline V gene, CDR1 is MDHEN and CDR2 is SYDVKM. CDR3 in DNA: TGTGCCAGCAGCCCAGGACTAGATCCGTACTTC. Translation gives CASSPGLDPYF.

The chain couples TRBV15 to TRBJ1-5; D is unclear. The germline CDR1 and CDR2 sequences are LNHNV and YYDKDF (reference sequence). With 3 bases removed from V and 3 bases from J, the gap between germline ends came to 3 bases. The CDR3 sequence is 12 residues long. As DNA, the CDR3 is TGTGCCACCAGCAGGGACAATCAGCCCCAGCATTTT. The encoded protein is CATSRDNQPQHF. Drawing the rest from reference TRBV15 and TRBJ1-5, the complete variable domain is DAMVIQNPRYQVTQFGKPVTLSCSQTLNHNVMYWYQQKSSQAPKLLFHYYDKDFNNEADTPDNFQSRRPNTSFCFLDIRSPGLGDTAMYLCATSRDNQPQHFGDGTRLSIL.

This clonotype came up a few times. The chain has TRBV6-2 or TRBV6-3 and TRBJ2-2; 8 bases are shared with TRBD2. Germline V gene lookup returns CDR1 MNHEY and CDR2 SVGEGT. The CDR3 is 16 amino acids. J gave up 4 bases and V 2 bases, and 6 bases lay outside the gene matches. This chain's CDR3 is CASSYPRAGVTGELFF. The CDR3, as DNA: TGTGCCAGCAGTTACCCCCGAGCGGGAGTCACCGGGGAGCTGTTTTTT.

This clonotype was observed many times. The V call is TRBV28, the J call TRBJ2-7; 8 bases line up with TRBD1. Germline values: CDR1 MDHEN, CDR2 SYDVKM. The V and J ends lost 3 bases and 2 bases, in that order; junction bases with no gene match: 6. The CDR3 is 15 residues long. The DNA of the CDR3 is TGTGCCAGCAGTTTTAGGACAGGGTACACCTACGAGCAGTACTTC. Amino acid sequence: CASSFRTGYTYEQYF. The variable domain in full, completed from reference TRBV28 and TRBJ2-7, reads DVKVTQSSRYLVKRTGEKVFLECVQDMDHENMFWYRQDPGLGLRLIYFSYDVKMKEKGDIPEGYSVSREKKERFSLILESASTNQTSMYLCASSFRTGYTYEQYFGPGTRLTVT.

This clonotype was recorded a few times. This chain links TRBV20-1 with TRBJ2-7; 10 nucleotides line up with TRBD1. Germline CDR1 is DFQATT and CDR2 is SNEGSKA (reference sequence). The CDR3 runs to 14 residues. Trimming at V came to 5 bases and at J to 4 bases, leaving 8 bases not matched to a gene. This chain's CDR3 is CSALPPGQGYEQYF. The CDR3 DNA follows: TGCAGTGCTCTACCCCCGGGACAGGGGTACGAGCAGTACTTC.

The rearrangement uses TRBV7-2 and TRBJ2-1; D is uncertain. Trimming removed 4 bases from V and 2 bases from J, with 6 bases in between. Germline-derived CDR1 and CDR2 are SGHTA and FQGNSA. CDR3 length: 13 amino acids. The CDR3 coding sequence is TGTGCCAGCAGCTCCGCTCCCTACAATGAGCAGTTCTTC. Its translation: CASSSAPYNEQFF.

The chain links TRBV27 to TRBJ2-6, with 8 positions matching TRBD1. V lost 6 bases and J lost 0; bases outside the gene matches: 4. CDR3 size: 16 residues. Germline V gene data show CDR1 as MNHEY and CDR2 as SMNVEV (reference sequence). CDR3 nucleotide sequence: TGTGCCAGCAGAAGACAGGGGAGCTCTGGGGCCAACGTCCTGACTTTC. This codes for CASRRQGSSGANVLTF.

The gene calls are TRBV3-1 and TRBJ2-3; weak D call: TRBD1 (6 bases). The length of the CDR3 is 18 residues. Germline V gene data show CDR1 as LGHDT and CDR2 as YNNKEL (reference sequence). With 0 bases removed from V and 4 bases from J, the gap between germline ends came to 20 bases. In DNA, the CDR3 is TGTGCCAGCAGCCAAGATCCCCCTCCTCCGAACAGGGCAGATACGCAGTATTTT. Translated: CASSQDPPPPNRADTQYF.

The J gene is TRBJ1-1, the V gene TRBV12-3 or TRBV12-4; 7 positions match TRBD1. The V gene end was trimmed by 4 bases and the J gene end by 1 base; junction bases not matched to a gene: 0. This CDR3 comprises 13 residues. CDR3 bases: TGTGCCAGCAGTTGGGACAGGAACACTGAAGCTTTCTTT. It specifies CASSWDRNTEAFF.

The chain couples TRBV11-1 to TRBJ2-5, with unresolved D. Germline-derived CDR1 and CDR2 are SGHAT and FQDESV (reference sequence). Deletions cut 0 bases from V and 0 bases from J, with 8 bases between. This CDR3 is 15 amino acids long. The CDR3 sequence: CASSLAVLDQETQYF. DNA of the CDR3: TGTGCCAGCAGCTTAGCGGTTCTAGACCAAGAGACCCAGTACTTC.

CDR3 nucleotide sequence: TGCGCCAGCAGCCTGGACAGGGGGACGAGGACTGAAGCTTTCTTT. It is translated as CASSLDRGTRTEAFF. V and J are TRBV4-1 and TRBJ1-1, with 10 bases matching TRBD1. CDR3 length: 15 amino acids. Losses at the gene ends were 4 bases for V and 5 bases for J; bases not matched to a gene: 7. CDR1 and CDR2 (germline): MGHRA, YSYEKL.

The sample holds a few counts of this clonotype. This is likely an artifact of a read error, given a far larger clone one base away. This chain uses TRBV7-9 with TRBJ1-5, with TRBD1 matching 9 bases. J was trimmed by 4 bases and V by 5 bases; bases with no gene match: 0. Germline CDR1 reads SEHNR; CDR2 reads FQNEAQ (reference sequence). This CDR3 is built from 13 residues. DNA of the CDR3: TGTGCCAGCAGCGGACAGGGGAATCAGCCCCAGCATTTT. It is translated as CASSGQGNQPQHF.

V and J are TRBV5-1 and TRBJ2-7; no clear D. V gave up 1 base and J gave up 3 bases, with 8 bases separating them. The CDR3 is made up of 13 amino acids. Germline CDR1 and CDR2: SGHRS and YFSETQ. The CDR3, as DNA: TGCGCCAGCAGCTTGTTAATGAGCTACGAGCAGTACGTC. Translated, it gives CASSLLMSYEQYV.

In this sample, this clonotype turned up a few times. The CDR3 DNA is TGCAGTGCTCGACCCCGAGGGACAGGATCTAGCACAGATACGCAGTATTTT. Amino acids: CSARPRGTGSSTDTQYF. The chain links TRBV20-1 to TRBJ2-3; 8 bases line up with TRBD1. Germline V CDR1 and CDR2: DFQATT, SNEGSKA (reference sequence). The CDR3 is made up of 17 amino acids. The ends lost 5 bases at V and 0 bases at J; junction bases unmatched: 13.